What follows is one T cell receptor beta chain and its context. The data were obtained in a study of blood T cell repertoires in COVID-19. Across the whole study: The United States, Italy and Spain were the sources of the acute and convalescent COVID-19 samples. The cDNA or gDNA used as material had been derived from T cells, B-cell-depleted T cells, or PBMCs.

V lost 0 bases to trimming and J lost 2 bases; unmatched junction nucleotides: 5. CDR3 length: 16 amino acids. CDR1 is SGHNT and CDR2 is YYREEE in the germline V gene (reference sequence). Per the authors' pipeline: It was from reference gene primer amplification that nucleated cell counts were estimated. The table came from immunoSEQ multiplex PCR; TCRdb's copy has only in-frame clones and leaves some out. V and J calls plus clone size are reproduced from that table; the DNA served to infer D and trimming. The sample consists of a few hundred thousand clones, around 80% of them appearing once. J is TRBJ2-7 and V is TRBV5-4; the match to TRBD2 covers 10 bases. This receptor was taken from a human donor in a cohort sampled during active COVID-19. Sequenced: peripheral blood. CDR3 loop: CASSLGLAGDTYEQYF. DNA of the CDR3: TGTGCCAGCAGCTTGGGGCTAGCGGGAGATACCTACGAGCAGTACTTC.